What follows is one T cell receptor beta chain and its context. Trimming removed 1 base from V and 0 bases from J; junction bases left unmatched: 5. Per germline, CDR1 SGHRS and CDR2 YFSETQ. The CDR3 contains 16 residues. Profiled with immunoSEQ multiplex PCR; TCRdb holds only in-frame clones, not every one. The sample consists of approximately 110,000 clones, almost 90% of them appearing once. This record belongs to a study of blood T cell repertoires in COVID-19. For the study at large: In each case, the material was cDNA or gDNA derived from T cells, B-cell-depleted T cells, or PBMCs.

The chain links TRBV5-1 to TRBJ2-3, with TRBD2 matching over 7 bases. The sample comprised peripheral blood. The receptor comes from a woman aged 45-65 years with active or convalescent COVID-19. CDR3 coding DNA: TGCGCCAGCAGCTTGCCCCTAGCGGCTAGCACAGATACGCAGTATTTT. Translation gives CASSLPLAASTDTQYF.